These 5 T cell receptor beta chains were all obtained from the same sample, sequenced in a study of spatial heterogeneity in lung cancer. What these receptors recognize is not known. TCRdb recomputed calls from the 5' RACE reads with MiXCR, one row per CDR3 protein. Of around 10,000 distinct CDR3 sequences in the sample, approximately 11% are singletons; the top ten hold less than 40%. Study results and caveats: Intratumoral expanded alpha and beta TCR counts were found to track tumor mutation counts.

Time point reported: sample taken at primary tumor resection. Sequences were derived from lung tumor tissue, sampled at surgery. The receptors stem from a male donor with early-stage non-small cell lung cancer.

Ten or more counts support this clonotype. This chain joins TRBV29-1 and TRBJ1-4; no reliable D call. The CDR3 has 12 residues. Germline-derived CDR1 and CDR2 are SQVTM and ANQGSEA. V was cut by 5 bases and J by 5 bases, with 9 bases left in between. In DNA form, the CDR3 reads TGCAGCGTTAATCCCGGGAATGAAAAACTGTTTTTT. It specifies CSVNPGNEKLFF.

This clonotype was detected ten times or more. V is TRBV6-2 or TRBV6-3 and J is TRBJ2-7; TRBD1 matches at 7 bases. V was pared by 6 bases and J by 3 bases, with 11 bases of the junction left unmatched. Germline values: CDR1 MNHEY, CDR2 SVGEGT. This CDR3 comprises 15 residues. The CDR3 here is CASSSRDRHHYEQYF. As DNA, the CDR3 is TGTGCCAGCAGCTCGAGGGACAGACACCACTACGAGCAGTACTTC.

This clonotype was counted at least ten times. The V call is TRBV7-9, the J call TRBJ2-2; D call uncertain. V gave up 2 bases and J gave up 1 base, with 8 bases separating them. Germline CDR1 is SEHNR and CDR2 is FQNEAQ (reference sequence). The CDR3 sequence is 15 residues long. The CDR3 bases are TGTGCCAGCAGCTTAAGACGGGTGAACACCGGGGAGCTGTTTTTT. Its translation: CASSLRRVNTGELFF.

This clonotype was found a few times. V usage is TRBV21-1 and J usage is TRBJ1-5. TRBV21-1 is described as a pseudogene. The CDR3 totals 11 residues. Here the CDR3 DNA reads TGTGCCAGCCCTACCTTTCAGCCCCAGCATTTT. It translates to CASPTFQPQHF.

V usage is TRBV5-4 and J usage is TRBJ1-4; 7 nucleotides line up with TRBD1. This CDR3 is 17 amino acids long. The trim removed 0 bases at V and 2 bases at J, leaving 7 bases unmatched. Germline-derived CDR1 and CDR2 are SGHNT and YYREEE (reference sequence). Here the CDR3 DNA reads TGTGCCAGCAGCTTGGGGCAGGGGGTGAGGACTAATGAAAAACTGTTTTTT. This translates into CASSLGQGVRTNEKLFF.